This TCR beta chain came from a study of cytomegalovirus exposure and HLA in healthy donors. As regards this clone: At one end, the junction sequence differs from germline, possibly due to a read error.

It was with 60 Vbeta and 13 Jbeta primers that the PCR ran. The repertoire was sequenced with immunoSEQ multiplex PCR; TCRdb's copy has only in-frame clones and lacks some. The table has 74,000 or so clones, approximately 67% seen once; the top ten hold roughly 1.9%. The TCR was taken from a woman in her twenties or thirties in good health and CMV-seronegative. The material sequenced was PBMCs.

The CDR3 protein is CASSYSTDNQPQHF. The CDR3, as DNA: TGTGCCAGCAGTTACTCGACAGACAATCAGCCCCAGCATTTT. This sequence joins TRBV6-4 and TRBJ1-5, with a tentative D call TRBD1 (5 bases). CDR3 size: 14 residues. Per the germline V gene, CDR1 is MRHNA and CDR2 is SNTAGT.